This T cell receptor (beta chain) was recovered during a study of blood T cell repertoires in COVID-19. Generated by immunoSEQ multiplex PCR, the TCRdb table keeps only in-frame clones and is missing some. The sample has about 410,000 clones; less than 95% are singletons. The CDR3 contains 19 residues. Per germline, CDR1 SGDLS and CDR2 YYNGEE. The V gene lost 6 bases and the J gene lost 0 bases, with 27 bases spanning the gap. This chain joins TRBV9 and TRBJ1-1; D uncertain. The sequenced material came from PBMCs or T cells enriched from blood (not recorded which). The source is a man younger than 30 who had recovered from COVID-19. CDR3 nucleotide sequence: TGTGCCAGCAATGCGGATTCCATTCCTCACCACTATATGAACACTGAAGCTTTCTTT. This sequence encodes CASNADSIPHHYMNTEAFF.